Listed below are T cell receptor beta chains from one sample, sequenced in a study of blood T cell repertoires in COVID-19. Generated by immunoSEQ multiplex PCR, the TCRdb table keeps only in-frame clones and is missing some. This sample has about 59,000 clones, with 73% found just once. Specimen: peripheral blood. The receptors here all came from a woman aged 50 to 60 with active or convalescent COVID-19. Each CDR3 is given with its conserved first and last residue. D genes are given only for firm matches. Some rows have no size entry. The others give once, few or many, or a class for an expanded clone.

J: TRBJ1-4; size: .; V: TRBV28; D: .; CDR3: CASSLSFLGQLFF; DNA: TGTGCCAGCAGTTTGTCGTTCTTAGGACAATTGTTTTTT
J: TRBJ2-1; size: .; V: TRBV27; D: .; CDR3: CASSLGGINEQFF; DNA: TGTGCCAGCAGTTTAGGGGGGATAAATGAGCAGTTCTTC
J: TRBJ2-5; size: .; V: TRBV20-1; D: .; CDR3: CSANSWETQYF; DNA: TGCAGTGCCAACTCCTGGGAGACCCAGTACTTC
J: TRBJ2-3; size: few; V: TRBV25-1; D: TRBD1; CDR3: CASSDYRGLGTDTQYF; DNA: TGTGCCAGCAGTGACTACAGGGGCCTAGGCACAGATACGCAGTATTTT
J: TRBJ1-3; size: .; V: TRBV6-5; D: .; CDR3: CASSSSSGVGNTIYF; DNA: TGTGCCAGCAGTTCTTCTTCAGGGGTCGGAAACACCATATATTTT
J: TRBJ1-4; size: once; V: TRBV18; D: .; CDR3: CASSPRGGEKLFF; DNA: TGTGCCAGCTCACCAAGAGGAGGGGAAAAACTGTTTTTT
J: TRBJ2-1; size: .; V: TRBV24-1; D: .; CDR3: CATSVVRGTYNEQFF; DNA: TGTGCCACCAGTGTTGTTAGGGGGACCTACAATGAGCAGTTCTTC
J: TRBJ2-1; size: .; V: TRBV6-6; D: TRBD1; CDR3: CASSYLGTGEGKQFF; DNA: TGTGCCAGCAGTTATTTAGGGACAGGGGAGGGGAAGCAGTTCTTC
J: TRBJ2-2; size: .; V: TRBV27; D: TRBD2; CDR3: CASSLGTSGTGELFF; DNA: TGTGCCAGCAGTTTGGGGACTAGCGGCACCGGGGAGCTGTTTTTT
J: TRBJ1-1; size: .; V: TRBV9; D: TRBD1; CDR3: CASSPRTGRGTEAFF; DNA: TGTGCCAGCAGCCCTCGGACAGGGCGCGGCACTGAAGCTTTCTTT
J: TRBJ2-1; size: .; V: TRBV4-1; D: .; CDR3: CASSQERTDLSYNEQFF; DNA: TGCGCCAGCAGCCAAGAGCGGACTGACCTTTCCTACAATGAGCAGTTCTTC
J: TRBJ1-1; size: .; V: TRBV12-3/TRBV12-4; D: .; CDR3: CASSFGGAEAFF; DNA: TGTGCCAGCAGTTTCGGGGGGGCTGAAGCTTTCTTT
J: TRBJ2-1; size: .; V: TRBV5-1; D: .; CDR3: CASSLQGGRYNEQFF; DNA: TGCGCCAGCAGCTTGCAAGGAGGCCGCTACAATGAGCAGTTCTTC
J: TRBJ2-7; size: .; V: TRBV27; D: TRBD1; CDR3: CASSIIFPLGTGGVNEQYF; DNA: TGTGCCAGCAGTATCATCTTCCCTCTGGGGACAGGGGGTGTCAACGAGCAGTACTTC
J: TRBJ2-7; size: .; V: TRBV28; D: TRBD2; CDR3: CASSFYWGLAGYEQCF; DNA: TGTGCCAGCAGTTTCTACTGGGGACTAGCGGGATATGAGCAGTGCTTC
J: TRBJ2-4; size: few; V: TRBV14; D: .; CDR3: CASSQQGLKNIQYF; DNA: TGTGCCAGCAGTCAGCAGGGGCTAAAAAACATTCAGTACTTC
J: TRBJ2-7; size: .; V: TRBV7-9; D: TRBD1; CDR3: CASSLAGQGTSYEQYF; DNA: TGTGCCAGCAGCTTAGCTGGACAGGGGACCTCCTACGAGCAGTACTTC
J: TRBJ2-5; size: .; V: TRBV5-1; D: TRBD2; CDR3: CASSSGLAGEQETQYF; DNA: TGCGCCAGCAGCTCAGGACTAGCGGGTGAACAAGAGACCCAGTACTTC
J: TRBJ2-5; size: .; V: TRBV7-2; D: TRBD2; CDR3: CASSPNPSGSGETQYF; DNA: TGTGCCAGCAGCCCAAATCCTAGCGGGAGCGGTGAGACCCAGTACTTC
J: TRBJ2-5; size: .; V: TRBV5-1; D: .; CDR3: CASSGSQETQYF; DNA: TGCGCCAGCAGCGGTAGCCAAGAGACCCAGTACTTC
J: TRBJ2-1; size: few; V: TRBV6-1; D: TRBD2; CDR3: CASSALGTSGSKNEQFF; DNA: TGTGCCAGCAGTGCATTGGGGACTAGCGGGAGTAAAAATGAGCAGTTCTTC
J: TRBJ2-1; size: .; V: TRBV14; D: TRBD2; CDR3: CASSPLGLAGYNEQFF; DNA: TGTGCCAGCAGCCCCCTGGGACTAGCGGGTTACAATGAGCAGTTCTTC
J: TRBJ2-7; size: .; V: TRBV6-1; D: TRBD2; CDR3: CASSEALAGYYEQYF; DNA: TGTGCCAGCAGTGAAGCACTAGCGGGATACTACGAGCAGTACTTC
J: TRBJ2-5; size: few; V: TRBV28; D: .; CDR3: CASSLLSWAGRQETQYF; DNA: TGTGCCAGCAGTTTATTGTCCTGGGCAGGGAGGCAAGAGACCCAGTACTTC
J: TRBJ1-1; size: .; V: TRBV12-3/TRBV12-4; D: TRBD1; CDR3: CASSETGDTEAFF; DNA: TGTGCCAGCAGCGAAACAGGGGACACTGAAGCTTTCTTT
J: TRBJ2-3; size: few; V: TRBV19; D: TRBD2; CDR3: CASRETSVSLDTQYF; DNA: TGTGCCAGTAGGGAGACTAGCGTGTCCCTGGATACGCAGTATTTT
J: TRBJ2-2; size: .; V: TRBV18; D: TRBD2; CDR3: CASSPFTRGSQSGELFF; DNA: TGTGCCAGCTCACCATTTACTCGCGGGAGTCAGTCCGGGGAGCTGTTTTTT
J: TRBJ2-2; size: .; V: TRBV28; D: .; CDR3: CASISAGDGYTGELFF; DNA: TGTGCCAGCATCTCGGCAGGGGATGGTTACACCGGGGAGCTGTTTTTT
J: TRBJ1-2; size: .; V: TRBV15; D: TRBD1; CDR3: CATSRDTGGAGYTF; DNA: TGTGCCACCAGCAGAGATACAGGGGGCGCGGGCTACACCTTC
J: TRBJ2-4; size: few; V: TRBV28; D: TRBD2; CDR3: CASSLLAGGAKNIQYF; DNA: TGTGCCAGCAGTTTACTAGCGGGAGGAGCCAAAAACATTCAGTACTTC
J: TRBJ2-2; size: .; V: TRBV6-4; D: .; CDR3: CASSVTGSTGELFF; DNA: TGTGCCAGCAGTGTCACAGGGTCCACCGGGGAGCTGTTTTTT
J: TRBJ2-4; size: .; V: TRBV5-5; D: TRBD2; CDR3: CASSLAGVGVTKNIQYF; DNA: TGTGCCAGCAGCTTAGCGGGAGTTGGGGTGACCAAAAACATTCAGTACTTC
J: TRBJ2-2; size: .; V: TRBV19; D: .; CDR3: CASTTIQGKYTGELFF; DNA: TGTGCCAGTACCACGATCCAGGGGAAGTACACCGGGGAGCTGTTTTTT
J: TRBJ2-1; size: .; V: TRBV27; D: .; CDR3: CASSLWGRTTYNEQFF; DNA: TGTGCCAGCAGTTTATGGGGGAGGACTACTTACAATGAGCAGTTCTTC
J: TRBJ1-4; size: .; V: TRBV28; D: .; CDR3: CASQGTNEKLFF; DNA: TGTGCCAGTCAGGGGACTAATGAAAAACTGTTTTTT
J: TRBJ2-4; size: .; V: TRBV5-5; D: .; CDR3: CASSLELGRNIQYF; DNA: TGTGCCAGCAGCTTGGAGTTGGGGCGAAACATTCAGTACTTC
J: TRBJ2-7; size: few; V: TRBV7-9; D: .; CDR3: CASTGSYEQYF; DNA: TGTGCCAGCACCGGGAGTTACGAGCAGTACTTC
J: TRBJ2-7; size: .; V: TRBV6-2/TRBV6-3; D: .; CDR3: CASSFGTEQYF; DNA: TGTGCCAGCAGTTTTGGGACAGAGCAGTACTTC
J: TRBJ2-2; size: .; V: TRBV13; D: .; CDR3: CASSLGRWSGGGELFF; DNA: TGTGCCAGCAGCTTAGGCCGTTGGTCCGGGGGCGGGGAGCTGTTTTTT
J: TRBJ1-6; size: .; V: TRBV7-8; D: TRBD1; CDR3: CASSLGRGRGSPLHF; DNA: TGTGCCAGCAGCCTCGGAAGGGGGCGCGGTTCACCCCTCCACTTT
J: TRBJ2-1; size: .; V: TRBV10-1; D: .; CDR3: CASSEQRSSYNEQFF; DNA: TGCGCCAGCAGTGAACAACGAAGCTCCTACAATGAGCAGTTCTTC
J: TRBJ2-3; size: .; V: TRBV7-9; D: .; CDR3: CASSLGPAERTDTQYF; DNA: TGTGCCAGCAGCTTAGGTCCAGCGGAGCGCACAGATACGCAGTATTTT
J: TRBJ2-2; size: .; V: TRBV4-1; D: .; CDR3: CASSRLGFRDGELFF; DNA: TGCGCCAGCAGCCGACTGGGTTTCCGGGACGGGGAGCTGTTTTTT
J: TRBJ2-2; size: few; V: TRBV3-1/TRBV3-2; D: TRBD2; CDR3: CASSQSGMGVNGELFF; DNA: TGTGCCAGCAGCCAAAGCGGGATGGGTGTAAACGGGGAGCTGTTTTTT
J: TRBJ2-7; size: .; V: TRBV18; D: .; CDR3: CASSPRRESYEQYF; DNA: TGTGCCAGCTCACCACGAAGGGAGTCATACGAGCAGTACTTC
J: TRBJ2-3; size: once; V: TRBV29-1; D: .; CDR3: CSFTKTRRGLDTQYF; DNA: TGCAGCTTTACTAAAACTCGGAGAGGGCTGGATACGCAGTATTTT
J: TRBJ2-7; size: .; V: TRBV6-5; D: TRBD2; CDR3: CASKREGYEQYF; DNA: TGTGCCAGCAAACGGGAGGGCTACGAGCAGTACTTC
J: TRBJ2-3; size: .; V: TRBV2; D: .; CDR3: CASNRGYSTDTQYF; DNA: TGTGCCAGCAATAGAGGGTACAGCACAGATACGCAGTATTTT
J: TRBJ2-1; size: .; V: TRBV5-1; D: .; CDR3: CASSLVVNEQFF; DNA: TGCGCCAGCAGCTTGGTCGTGAATGAGCAGTTCTTC
J: TRBJ2-3; size: .; V: TRBV24-1; D: TRBD2; CDR3: CATSDFASGVPDTQYF; DNA: TGTGCCACCAGTGATTTCGCTAGCGGGGTCCCAGATACGCAGTATTTT
J: TRBJ2-3; size: .; V: TRBV19; D: TRBD2; CDR3: CATLAGGLDTQYF; DNA: TGTGCCACCTTAGCGGGAGGGCTGGATACGCAGTATTTT
J: TRBJ1-2; size: .; V: TRBV6-1; D: .; CDR3: CASSEGQGYYGYTF; DNA: TGTGCCAGCAGTGAAGGCCAGGGATACTATGGCTACACCTTC
J: TRBJ1-1; size: .; V: TRBV3-1/TRBV3-2; D: .; CDR3: CASSQARPQNTEAFF; DNA: TGTGCCAGCAGCCAAGCCCGCCCACAAAACACTGAAGCTTTCTTT
J: TRBJ1-6; size: .; V: TRBV30; D: .; CDR3: CAWSKGQVNSPLHF; DNA: TGTGCCTGGAGTAAGGGGCAGGTTAATTCACCCCTCCACTTT
J: TRBJ2-7; size: .; V: TRBV7-2; D: TRBD2; CDR3: CASSLGRTSGSYEQYF; DNA: TGTGCCAGCAGCTTAGGGAGGACTAGCGGGAGCTACGAGCAGTACTTC
J: TRBJ2-5; size: .; V: TRBV14; D: .; CDR3: CASSHRGEETQYF; DNA: TGTGCCAGCAGCCACAGGGGGGAAGAGACCCAGTACTTC
J: TRBJ2-4; size: .; V: TRBV19; D: TRBD2; CDR3: CASSIRGGHRDIQYF; DNA: TGTGCCAGTAGTATACGCGGGGGGCATAGGGACATTCAGTACTTC